This record covers a single T cell receptor beta chain. As yet, its antigen is unknown. This record comes from a study of shared clonotypes between healthy human individuals. Study conclusions and caveats: Memory subsets generally showed smaller estimated richness than naive subsets did. Some naive CD4 clonotypes, roughly 4.8%, turned up in common across several donors.

Naivety among CD8 cells was defined by CD45RO negativity and positive CCR7 selection, thereby excluding terminally differentiated effector memory CD45RA+ cells. Participating donors were healthy, HIV-negative adults free of recent acute infections or vaccinations. Donors were Caucasian adults residing in Nashville, Tennessee, USA. CDR3 size: 15 residues. Germline CDR1 SGHRS, CDR2 YFSETQ. V was clipped by 2 bases and J by 1 base; unmatched bases: 2. Produced via immunoSEQ multiplex PCR; TCRdb's table is partial and in-frame only. The sample lists roughly 2,000,000 clones, around 93% occurring once. The V call is TRBV5-1, the J call TRBJ1-1; 10 bases are a match to TRBD1. This receptor was identified in a man aged 18 to 30 in good health. Some clones in this sample may be carry-over from other donors' samples. Sequences were obtained from naive CD8+ T cells from PBMCs. The CDR3 coding sequence is TGCGCCAGCAGCTTCGGACAGGGGGGGAACACTGAAGCTTTCTTT. This encodes CASSFGQGGNTEAFF.